This entry describes one TCR beta chain. Its antigen is not identified. This record comes from a study of shared clonotypes between healthy human individuals. General study results and limits: Some naive CD4 clonotypes, around 4.7%, turned up in common across several donors. Rarefaction demonstrated incomplete sorted-subset sequencing despite large depth.

Naive CD8 cells, CD45RO-negative and positively selected for CCR7, excluded terminally differentiated effector memory CD45RA+ cells. In replicate PCRs of sorted subsets, approximately 190 ng DNA, some 28,000 T cell genomes, was used. Assay: immunoSEQ multiplex PCR; the TCRdb copy retains only in-frame clones and omits some. The repertoire holds more than 2 million clones, just under 95% seen once, with under 2% in the top ten. The source of this sequence is a man between 18 and 35 years old in good health. Some clones in this sample may be carry-over from other donors' samples. Sequenced sample: naive CD8+ T cells from PBMCs.

The CDR3 nucleotides read TGTGCCAGCAGCTTAGTCCCAATCGAGCAGTACTTC. Its translation is CASSLVPIEQYF. The V gene is TRBV7-2, the J gene TRBJ2-7; D gene unclear. Per the germline V gene, CDR1 is SGHTA and CDR2 is FQGNSA. The CDR3 is 12 residues long. The V end lost 1 base, the J end lost 6 bases, and 7 bases lay between the germline ends.